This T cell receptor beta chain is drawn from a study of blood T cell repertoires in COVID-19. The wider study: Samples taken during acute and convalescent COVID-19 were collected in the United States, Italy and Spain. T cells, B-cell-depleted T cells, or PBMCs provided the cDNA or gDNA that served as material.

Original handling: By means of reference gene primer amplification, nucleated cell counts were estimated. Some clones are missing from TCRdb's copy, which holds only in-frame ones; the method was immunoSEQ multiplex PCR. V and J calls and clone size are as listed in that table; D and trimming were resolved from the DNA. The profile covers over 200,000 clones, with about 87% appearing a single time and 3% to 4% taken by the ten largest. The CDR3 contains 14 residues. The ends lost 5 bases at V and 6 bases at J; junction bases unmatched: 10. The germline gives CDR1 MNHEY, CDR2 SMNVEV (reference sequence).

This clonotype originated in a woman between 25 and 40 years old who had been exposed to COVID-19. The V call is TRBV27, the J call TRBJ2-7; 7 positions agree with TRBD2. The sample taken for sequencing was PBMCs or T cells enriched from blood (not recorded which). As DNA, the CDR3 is TGTGCCAGCAGTGATCTGAGCGGGATAGGCGAGCAGTACTTC. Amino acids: CASSDLSGIGEQYF.